The sequence of this TCR beta chain was determined in a study of shared clonotypes between healthy human individuals. This clone was counted a single time. Sequencing was performed on unsorted PBMC DNA using ten immunoSEQ deep assay plates. In the source study's methods: As immunoSEQ supplied junction-only sequences (without quality scores), filtering differed. Repertoires were generated with immunoSEQ multiplex PCR, while TCRdb's copy carries only in-frame clones and drops some. That table is the source of V, J and clone size, and D and trimming were worked out from the DNA. Among about 480,000 clones listed, over 75% were seen once. Germline V gene lookup returns CDR1 SGHRS and CDR2 YFSETQ. The CDR3 covers 15 residues. The V end was cut by 0 bases, the J end by 2 bases, with 11 bases between.

Sequenced: PBMCs. The clonotype comes from a woman aged 40 to 50 in good health. Some clones in this sample may be carry-over from other donors' samples. V gene TRBV5-1 combines with J gene TRBJ1-1; D might be TRBD1 (6 bases). The CDR3 nucleotides read TGCGCCAGCAGCTTGGCCGGGGGGCTAAACACTGAAGCTTTCTTT. Translating it yields CASSLAGGLNTEAFF.